A selection of T cell receptor beta chains follows, all from one sample in a study of CD8+ T cells in alopecia areata. TCRdb's copy holds only in-frame clones and misses some; the assay was immunoSEQ multiplex PCR. The sample consists of hundreds of thousands of clones, 58% of them appearing once. The source material was CD4+ T cells sorted from blood, sampled at week 24, from a patient treated with tofacitinib. These receptors came from a human donor with alopecia areata. Both conserved end residues are part of each CDR3. Fields, in order: CDR3 length, clone size, V gene, J gene, D gene, CDR3 DNA, CDR3 protein. A D gene is named only where the DNA matches it firmly. Expanded clones are given a class, and other clones once, few, many or no size at all.

16	.	TRBV30	TRBJ1-6	TRBD1	TGTGCCTGGAGTGTATTGGACAGGGGGCCTAATTCACCCCTCCACTTT	CAWSVLDRGPNSPLHF
16	.	TRBV5-1	TRBJ1-2	TRBD1	TGCGCCAGCAGCTTGTTGTGGGACAGGGTGCTTGGTGGCTACACCTTC	CASSLLWDRVLGGYTF
11	once	TRBV29-1	TRBJ1-2	.	TGCAGCGCTTTTTGGGGGGGTGGCTACACCTTC	CSAFWGGGYTF
12	.	TRBV6-1	TRBJ2-5	.	TGTGCCAGCGGGTGGGGGCAAGAGACCCAGTACTTC	CASGWGQETQYF
15	.	TRBV15	TRBJ2-5	.	TGTGCCACCAGCAGAGTACGGTGGCAGGGTGAGACCCAGTACTTC	CATSRVRWQGETQYF
12	.	TRBV29-1	TRBJ2-1	.	TGCAGCGTCCGCAGGGTCTCGAATGAGCAGTTCTTC	CSVRRVSNEQFF
14	.	TRBV4-1	TRBJ2-5	.	TGCGCCAGCAGCCAAAGGTCATACCAAGAGACCCAGTACTTC	CASSQRSYQETQYF
10	.	TRBV29-1	TRBJ2-1	.	TGCAGCGTTCTCAGGGGACTCCAGTTCTTC	CSVLRGLQFF
14	.	TRBV28	TRBJ2-3	.	TGTGCCACCGATGCGGGCCGAGGCACAGATACGCAGTATTTT	CATDAGRGTDTQYF
19	.	TRBV4-3	TRBJ2-7	TRBD1	TGCGCCAGCAGCCAAGTCGGGTTGGCGGACAGGGAACATTCCTACGAGCAGTACTTC	CASSQVGLADREHSYEQYF
14	.	TRBV25-1	TRBJ1-2	.	TGTGCCAGCAGTGAAGGGGAGTGGGACTATGGCTACACCTTC	CASSEGEWDYGYTF
13	few	TRBV29-1	TRBJ1-2	.	TGCAGCGTCATCTCGGGGCATAGGGATGGCTACACCTTC	CSVISGHRDGYTF
16	once	TRBV2	TRBJ1-1	.	TGTGCCAGCAGTGGTATGACAGGATTCATGAACACTGAAGCTTTCTTT	CASSGMTGFMNTEAFF
15	.	TRBV30	TRBJ2-1	TRBD1	TGTGCCTGGAGGTTACGGGACAGAACATACAATGAGCAGTTCTTC	CAWRLRDRTYNEQFF
15	.	TRBV6-5	TRBJ1-1	.	TGTGCCAGCAGTTACTCGAGTCCCCAGAACACTGAAGCTTTCTTT	CASSYSSPQNTEAFF
14	.	TRBV30	TRBJ2-5	.	TGTGCCTGGAGTCTCTCCCGATACCAAGAGACCCAGTACTTC	CAWSLSRYQETQYF
15	.	TRBV15	TRBJ1-1	.	TGTGCCACCAGCAGTCGGTCAGGGCTGGGCACTGAAGCTTTCTTT	CATSSRSGLGTEAFF
12	.	TRBV30	TRBJ2-5	.	TGTGCCTGGAGTCCACGGGTGGGGACCCAGTACTTC	CAWSPRVGTQYF
12	.	TRBV5-1	TRBJ2-2	.	TGCGCCAGCAGCTTAAGTACCGGGGAGCTGTTTTTT	CASSLSTGELFF
12	.	TRBV29-1	TRBJ1-2	.	TGCAGCGTTGGGTCCGGGGGCATTGGCTACACCTTC	CSVGSGGIGYTF
15	few	TRBV7-9	TRBJ2-3	TRBD2	TGTGCCAGCAGCACCGGGACTAGCGGCACAGATACGCAGTATTTT	CASSTGTSGTDTQYF
16	few	TRBV7-9	TRBJ2-2	.	TGTGCCAGCAGTGTTCTAATAGGGCACAACACCGGGGAGCTGTTTTTT	CASSVLIGHNTGELFF
14	.	TRBV28	TRBJ1-2	.	TGTGCCAGCAGTTTACTAGGCCTCTTCTATGGCTACACCTTC	CASSLLGLFYGYTF
10	.	TRBV30	TRBJ2-3	.	TGTGCCTGGGGGTTGAATACGCAGTATTTT	CAWGLNTQYF
14	.	TRBV30	TRBJ1-1	.	TGTGCCGGCCTCAGGGTTTTGATGAACACTGAAGCTTTCTTT	CAGLRVLMNTEAFF
12	.	TRBV7-2	TRBJ2-3	.	TGTGCCAGCAGCCCCTGGTTCGGTACGCAGTATTTT	CASSPWFGTQYF
18	.	TRBV23-1	TRBJ1-3	TRBD1	TGCGCCAGCAGTCAATGGGGGACAGCCCCTCCCTCTGGAAACACCATATATTTT	CASSQWGTAPPSGNTIYF
15	few	TRBV5-1	TRBJ2-2	TRBD1	TGCGCCAGCTCCCCAGGGGGAAGAGTCACCGGGGAGCTGTTTTTT	CASSPGGRVTGELFF
16	.	TRBV28	TRBJ2-1	TRBD2	TGTGCCAGCAGTTTATGGGGACTAGCGGGGGGCAATGAGCAGTTCTTC	CASSLWGLAGGNEQFF
14	.	TRBV29-1	TRBJ2-7	TRBD1	TGCAGCGTTTCCTATCAGGGGGCGCGATACGAGCAGTACTTC	CSVSYQGARYEQYF
17	.	TRBV15	TRBJ2-5	.	TGTGCCACCAGCAGAGGAGGAGCCGGCCAGGGGCAGGAGACCCAGTACTTC	CATSRGGAGQGQETQYF
14	.	TRBV29-1	TRBJ1-6	TRBD1	TGCAGCGTTAGGACAGGGGACCGTAATTCACCCCTCCACTTT	CSVRTGDRNSPLHF
15	.	TRBV25-1	TRBJ1-5	.	TGTGCCAGCAGTGAAGGACCAACGGGCAATCAGCCCCAGCATTTT	CASSEGPTGNQPQHF